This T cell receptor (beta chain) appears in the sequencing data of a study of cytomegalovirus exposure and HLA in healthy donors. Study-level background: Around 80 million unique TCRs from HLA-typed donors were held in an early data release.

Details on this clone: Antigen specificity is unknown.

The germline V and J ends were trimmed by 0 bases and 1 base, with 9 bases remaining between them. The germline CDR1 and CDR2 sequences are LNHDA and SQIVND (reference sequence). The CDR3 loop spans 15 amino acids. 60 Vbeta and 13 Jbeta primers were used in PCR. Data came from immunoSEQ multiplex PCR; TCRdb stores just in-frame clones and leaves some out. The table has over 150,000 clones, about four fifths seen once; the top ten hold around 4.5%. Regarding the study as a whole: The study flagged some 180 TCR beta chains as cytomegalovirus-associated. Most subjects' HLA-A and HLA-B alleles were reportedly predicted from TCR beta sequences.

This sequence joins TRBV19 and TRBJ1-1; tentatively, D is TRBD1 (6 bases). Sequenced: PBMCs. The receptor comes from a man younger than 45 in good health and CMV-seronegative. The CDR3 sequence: CASSIETGWNTEAFF. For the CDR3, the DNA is TGTGCCAGTAGTATAGAGACAGGATGGAACACTGAAGCTTTCTTT.